This T cell receptor (beta chain) was identified in a study of OX40 agonist ivuxolimab in advanced cancers. Study in general: Partial responses were seen in three patients, one with hepatocellular carcinoma and two with cutaneous melanoma.

Sequenced by immunoSEQ multiplex PCR; TCRdb stores in-frame clones only, minus some. The sample contains some 61,000 clones, 75% to 80% of which appear only once. Samples were taken at baseline and on day 1 of cycles 4 and 7. Concerning this clone: As yet, its antigen is unknown.

Study-level results: Partial responders dosed at 0.1-3.0 mg/kg displayed clonal expansion ranking among the lowest.

Germline CDR1 is KGHSH and CDR2 is LQKENI. This CDR3 has 16 residues. J was trimmed by 9 bases and V by 3 bases; bases with no gene match: 14. The material was CD4+ or CD8+ T cells sorted from blood, obtained in a trial of the OX40 agonist ivuxolimab. This sequence originates from an adult with an advanced solid tumor such as melanoma, head and neck, liver or kidney cancer. The J gene is TRBJ2-1, the V gene TRBV18, with 7 bases lining up with TRBD2. CDR3 sequence reads: CASSPRSSGKSVEQFF. For the CDR3, the DNA is TGTGCCAGCTCACCCCGGTCCAGCGGGAAGAGTGTTGAGCAGTTCTTC.